This T cell receptor beta chain was sequenced during a study of shared clonotypes between healthy human individuals. Across the study: The donor pool was made up of two women and a few men aged 18 to 49.

Naive CD8 cells were CD45RO-negative, positively selected for CCR7, excluding terminally differentiated effector memory CD45RA+ cells. Free of recent acute infections or vaccinations, the donors were healthy HIV-negative adults. Turning to this clone: Its antigen is unidentified.

Study results and caveats: Sorted-subset sequencing, rarefaction showed, was incomplete despite large depth.

How the authors handled the data: Because ImmunoSEQ provided only junction sequences with no quality scores, the filtering differed. TCRdb's copy holds only in-frame clones and misses some; the assay was immunoSEQ multiplex PCR. V, J and clone size derive from that table, while D and trimming were established from the DNA sequence. The sample lists hundreds of thousands of clones; around 92% were seen once. Germline V CDR1 and CDR2: MNHNY, SVGAGI (reference sequence). V lost 7 bases to trimming and J lost 0 bases, with 7 bases between them. This CDR3 is 13 amino acids long. V usage is TRBV6-6 and J usage is TRBJ1-5; D unclear. The TCR sequence derives from a young man in good health. The specimen was naive CD8+ T cells sorted from blood. CDR3 sequence (DNA): TGTGCCAGCACCGAATATAGCAATCAGCCCCAGCATTTT. It codes for CASTEYSNQPQHF.